This T cell receptor beta chain was observed in a study of blood T cell repertoires in COVID-19. About the research overall: Italy, Spain and the United States were the sources of the convalescent and acute COVID-19 samples. T cells, B-cell-depleted T cells, or PBMCs provided the cDNA or gDNA that served as material.

Per the authors' pipeline: Using reference gene primer amplification, nucleated cell counts were estimated. Measured with immunoSEQ multiplex PCR; TCRdb has only the in-frame clones, and not every one. V, J and clone size reflect that table, while D and trimming were determined from the DNA. The sample has some 100,000 clones; about nine tenths are singletons. This clonotype originated in a man aged 45-65 years with acute or convalescent COVID-19. The sequenced sample was peripheral blood.

The CDR3 is CASSLGRAGNEQFF. In DNA, the CDR3 is TGTGCCAGCAGCCTCGGGAGGGCCGGGAATGAGCAGTTCTTC. This sequence joins TRBV3-1 (or the pseudogene TRBV3-2) and TRBJ2-1; 8 bases map to TRBD2. J lost 7 bases, V lost 4 bases, and 6 bases had no gene match. CDR3 length: 14 amino acids. Germline-derived CDR1 and CDR2 are LGHDT and YNNKEL (reference sequence).